This is a list of T cell receptor beta chains from one sample in a study of OX40 agonist ivuxolimab in advanced cancers. The method was immunoSEQ multiplex PCR; TCRdb's version includes in-frame clones alone and lacks a portion of them. The sample carries fewer than 65,000 clones, 90% recorded once. The sequenced sample was CD4+ or CD8+ T cells sorted from blood, obtained in a trial of the OX40 agonist ivuxolimab. The receptors were gathered from an adult with an advanced solid tumor such as melanoma, head and neck, liver or kidney cancer. The CDR3 runs from the conserved cysteine through the conserved F or W. Fields, in order: V gene, D gene, clone size, J gene, CDR3 DNA, CDR3 protein. A D gene is named only where the DNA matches it firmly. Clone size is shown for a subset of rows, as once, few, many or a class of expanded clone.

TRBV7-3	.	.	TRBJ2-5	TGTGCCAGCAGCTTATTCGGAATCCAAGAGACCCAGTACTTC	CASSLFGIQETQYF
TRBV5-1	.	.	TRBJ2-5	TGCGCCAGCAGCTTGGGGGAAGGGTACCCAAGAGAGACCCAGTACTTC	CASSLGEGYPRETQYF
TRBV9	.	.	TRBJ1-4	TGTGCCAGCAGCGTGGGGACAAAAAATGAAAAACTGTTTTTT	CASSVGTKNEKLFF
TRBV9	TRBD2	.	TRBJ2-7	TGTGCCAGCAGCCCCGGGACTAGCGGCGAGCAGTACTTC	CASSPGTSGEQYF
TRBV6-1	.	few	TRBJ1-1	TGTGCCAGCAGTGAACCGACAGCTTTT	CASSEPTAF
TRBV19	.	.	TRBJ2-4	TGTGCCAGTAGTCGACAAGCCAAAAACATTCAGTACTTC	CASSRQAKNIQYF
TRBV11-2	.	.	TRBJ2-1	TGTGCCAGCAGCTTAGAACAGCGGCGAGGCAATGAGCAGTTCTTC	CASSLEQRRGNEQFF
TRBV2	.	.	TRBJ1-2	TGCGCCAGCAGTGAAAAGTCAGGGATAACGAACTATGGCTACACCTTC	CASSEKSGITNYGYTF
TRBV28	.	.	TRBJ1-5	TGTGCCAGCACCAAACGCGGGGCCCCTGGCAAGGGCAATCAGCCCCAGCATTTT	CASTKRGAPGKGNQPQHF
TRBV27	TRBD1	.	TRBJ1-6	TGTGCCAGCAGTGACAGGGCCCGGCCAAATTCACCCCTCCACTTT	CASSDRARPNSPLHF
TRBV7-3	.	.	TRBJ1-6	TGTGCCAGCAGCTTAAATTCTTCACCCCTCCACTTT	CASSLNSSPLHF
TRBV11-3	.	once	TRBJ1-6	TGTGCCAGCAGCTCTCCCGGACAGATGAATTCACCCCTCCACTTT	CASSSPGQMNSPLHF
TRBV29-1	.	.	TRBJ1-2	TGCAGCGTTGAAATTGTAGCGGGGGAGGGCTACACCTTC	CSVEIVAGEGYTF
TRBV9	TRBD1	.	TRBJ2-7	TGTGCCAGCAGCGCCGCCGGGACAGGGGACTACGAGCAGTACTTC	CASSAAGTGDYEQYF
TRBV28	.	.	TRBJ1-3	TGTGCCAGCAGTTTATACCGGGATGTCTCTGGAAACACCATATATTTT	CASSLYRDVSGNTIYF
TRBV12-5	.	few	TRBJ1-5	TGTGCTAGTGGTTTGGGGCTCGAATTGGGCAATCAGCCCCAGCATTTT	CASGLGLELGNQPQHF
TRBV9	.	.	TRBJ2-7	TGTGCCAGCAGCCCCCAGTATCCTGGGCCAATGGATCGGAGCGAGCAGTACTTC	CASSPQYPGPMDRSEQYF
TRBV5-1	.	few	TRBJ2-2	TGCGCCAGCAGAGGGGGGGCTGCTAACGCCGGGGAGCTGTTTTTT	CASRGGAANAGELFF
TRBV9	.	.	TRBJ1-2	TGTGCCAGCAGCGTAGGGCCGGGGACGAACTATGGCTACACCTTC	CASSVGPGTNYGYTF
TRBV6-6	.	.	TRBJ2-5	TGTGCCAGCCCCAGGGCACGGCAAGAGACCCAGTACTTC	CASPRARQETQYF
TRBV6-6	.	.	TRBJ1-1	TGTGCCAGCAGTTACAGAGGGACGGCCCACACTGAAGCTTTCTTT	CASSYRGTAHTEAFF
TRBV28	.	few	TRBJ1-5	TGTGCCAGCAGTGCACGTCAGCCCCAGCATTTT	CASSARQPQHF
TRBV10-3	.	.	TRBJ1-3	TGTGCCATCAGTGAGGGGAAGGGGGGAAACTCTGGAAACACCATATATTTT	CAISEGKGGNSGNTIYF
TRBV6-6	TRBD1	.	TRBJ1-2	TGTGCCAGCAACCGATTACAGGGGGCGTCTAATGGCTACACCTTC	CASNRLQGASNGYTF
TRBV2	.	.	TRBJ2-3	TGTGCCAGCAGCATCACCGGGATCCCGCGGGATACGCAGTATTTT	CASSITGIPRDTQYF
TRBV7-6	TRBD1	.	TRBJ2-6	TGTGCCAGCAGCCCCAACCGGGACAGGGGAGGAACATCTGGGGCCAACGTCCTGACTTTC	CASSPNRDRGGTSGANVLTF
TRBV18	.	.	TRBJ2-7	TGTGCCAGCTCACCCCAACACGGAGCCTACGAGCAGTACTTC	CASSPQHGAYEQYF
TRBV19	.	.	TRBJ1-3	TGTGCCAGTAGTAGTCAACCTGGAAACACCATATATTTT	CASSSQPGNTIYF
TRBV4-1	.	.	TRBJ1-2	TGCGCCAGCAGCCAAGATCCGGGGGGGTTAGGCTACACCTTC	CASSQDPGGLGYTF
TRBV29-1	TRBD1	.	TRBJ1-3	TGCAGCGCGACCGGGACAGCAAACTCTGGAAACACCATATATTTT	CSATGTANSGNTIYF
TRBV2	.	.	TRBJ2-3	TGTGCCAGCCGCCCCGGGACTGGCACAGATACGCAGTATTTT	CASRPGTGTDTQYF
TRBV7-9	.	.	TRBJ2-3	TGTGCCAGCAGCCCGACAGATGATACGCAGTATTTT	CASSPTDDTQYF
TRBV14	.	.	TRBJ1-1	TGTGCCAGCAGCCAAGGACAGACACCAAACACTGAAGCTTTCTTT	CASSQGQTPNTEAFF
TRBV7-6	.	.	TRBJ2-7	TGTGCCAGCAGCTCCCGGTCCCTCTACGAGCAGTACTTC	CASSSRSLYEQYF
TRBV5-1	TRBD2	.	TRBJ2-3	TGCGCCAGCAGCTTGACGACACCCGGGACTATAACAGATACGCAGTATTTT	CASSLTTPGTITDTQYF
TRBV6-5	.	.	TRBJ2-7	TGTGCCAGCAGTTCCTGGGACCGTTTTAACGAGCAGTACTTC	CASSSWDRFNEQYF
TRBV30	.	.	TRBJ1-6	TGTGCCTGGAGCCGGGGGGGTAATAATTCACCCCTCCACTTT	CAWSRGGNNSPLHF
TRBV9	TRBD2	.	TRBJ2-5	TGTGCCAGCAGCACCGTAGCGGGAGCCCAAGAGACCCAGTACTTC	CASSTVAGAQETQYF
TRBV6-5	.	.	TRBJ2-4	TGTGCCAGCAGTCCTGGGGGTTTAGCCAAAAACATTCAGTACTTC	CASSPGGLAKNIQYF
TRBV4-1	TRBD1	.	TRBJ2-5	TGCGCCAGCAGCCTCCGACAGGGTCTGGAGACCCAGTACTTC	CASSLRQGLETQYF